This TCR beta chain was captured by sequencing in a study of response to subunit inactivated influenza vaccine. For this clonotype: As yet, its antigen is unknown.

TCRdb analysed the RT-PCR reads with MiXCR anew, one entry per CDR3 protein. This table holds about 500,000 distinct CDR3 sequences, approximately 15% found once. V lost 5 bases to trimming and J lost 8 bases, with 10 bases between them. Germline V gives CDR1 SQVTM, CDR2 ANQGSEA. The CDR3 has 12 residues. Overall study findings and caveats: The authors suggested that few new T cells are recruited per seasonal influenza vaccination.

The sequence was obtained from a man between 50 and 75 years old who received an inactivated influenza vaccine. The sample in question was CD4+ T cells sorted from PBMCs, obtained roughly 24 months after vaccination. This sequence joins TRBV29-1 and TRBJ1-6, with D possibly matching TRBD1 (5 bases). The CDR3: CSVIVGDSPLHF. Written as DNA, the CDR3 is TGCAGCGTTATAGTGGGGGATTCACCCCTCCACTTT.